The source of this T cell receptor beta chain is a study of blood T cell repertoires in COVID-19. Background on the study: PBMCs, B-cell-depleted T cells, or T cells were the source of the cDNA or gDNA that made up the material.

Germline V CDR1 and CDR2: SGHRS, YFSETQ. The CDR3 consists of 14 residues. V was cut by 1 base and J by 2 bases, with 9 bases left in between. Which cohort a participant joined came from the clinical history participants gave. TCRdb's copy holds only in-frame clones and misses some; the assay was immunoSEQ multiplex PCR. This table holds around 280,000 clones, roughly 90% found once. Input material: PBMCs or T cells enriched from blood (not recorded which). The chain combines TRBV5-1 with TRBJ1-1, with no clear D. This sequence was found in a woman in her thirties or forties who had recovered from COVID-19. The CDR3 sequence is CASSLNSQNTEAFF. For the CDR3, the DNA is TGCGCCAGCAGCTTGAACAGCCAAAACACTGAAGCTTTCTTT.